The subject of this entry is one T cell receptor beta chain. Antigen specificity is unknown. The junction and the germline gene differ at one end; a read error may be behind it. The CDR3 is made up of 12 amino acids. The germline V gene has CDR1 SGHTA and CDR2 FQGNSA. Full-length variable regions came from constant-region reverse primers plus semi-nested Nested Universal Primer A PCR. TCRdb independently ran MiXCR on the 5' RACE reads; one entry per CDR3 protein. This sample has 50,000 to 70,000 distinct CDR3 sequences, with less than 25% found just once. Treg sorting used a CD4+CD25+CD127-/low gate. Study-wide results and limits: Larger-cohort validation covered only one TCR beta V-J rearrangement. Tumor-infiltrating Treg TCR alpha and beta sequences overlapped most with tumor naive CD4+ T cells, then blood naive. The TCR gene usage of tumor memory CD4+ T cells clustered together with blood and lymph node memory CD4+ cells and with lymph node naive CD4+ cells.

The chain has TRBV7-2 and TRBJ2-5, with D unresolved. The source is a female donor with breast cancer. Sequencing was carried out using tumor-infiltrating Tregs sorted from the breast tumor. CDR3 loop: CESRGSRSTHYF. CDR3 nucleotides: TGTGAAAGCAGAGGATCCAGGTCGACCCATTACTTC.